One T cell receptor (beta chain) is described in this entry. The sample comes from a study of blood T cell repertoires in COVID-19. Enrolled through a virtual design, the participants were between roughly 18 and 90 years of age and came from some 25 US areas. Allocation to cohorts depended on clinical history reported by the participants. Two negative PCRs, clearance, or symptom resolution were required of recovered Cohort 3 donors. Some clones are missing from TCRdb's copy, which holds only in-frame ones; the method was immunoSEQ multiplex PCR. The repertoire holds about 220,000 clones, with roughly 84% as singletons. Germline V gene data show CDR1 as SGHNT and CDR2 as YYREEE (reference sequence). The CDR3 is 15 residues long. Losses at the gene ends were 4 bases for V and 3 bases for J; bases not matched to a gene: 7.

The chain joins TRBV5-4 to TRBJ2-7, with 10 bases that match TRBD2. The sequencing sample was made of PBMCs or T cells enriched from blood (not recorded which). This TCR was recovered from a woman in her forties who had recovered from COVID-19. The CDR3 sequence: CASSKGLAEDYEQYV. CDR3 in DNA: TGTGCCAGCAGCAAAGGACTAGCGGAGGACTACGAGCAGTACGTC.